The 6 T cell receptor beta chains listed next were all sequenced from one sample in a study of cytomegalovirus exposure and HLA in healthy donors. Amplification used 60 Vbeta primers and 13 Jbeta primers. Sequencing used immunoSEQ multiplex PCR; TCRdb keeps in-frame clones, though not all of them. This repertoire shows 200,000 or so clones, approximately 88% found once; its top ten account for 0.71%. The source material was PBMCs. The receptors were sampled from a boy aged 2 to 10 in good health and CMV-seronegative.

This chain connects TRBV5-6 to TRBJ1-2, with TRBD1 matching 7 bases. Germline lookup yields CDR1 SGHDT and CDR2 YYEEEE. The ends lost 3 bases at V and 8 bases at J; junction bases unmatched: 10. This CDR3 has 14 amino acids. CDR3 region: CASSWTTGSLGYTF. The CDR3 nucleotides read TGTGCCAGCAGCTGGACGACAGGGTCCTTGGGCTACACCTTC.

The chain uses TRBV18 and TRBJ2-1; 7 bases line up with TRBD2. V gave up 6 bases and J gave up 0 bases; unmatched junction bases: 8. The CDR3 runs 16 residues. CDR1 KGHSH and CDR2 LQKENI come from the germline V gene. DNA of the CDR3: TGTGCCAGCTCGCTCCCCGGGGGGAGCTCCTACAATGAGCAGTTCTTC. Protein product: CASSLPGGSSYNEQFF.

The chain uses TRBV13 and TRBJ1-1; 7 bases align to TRBD1. Germline CDR1 PRHDT, CDR2 FYEKMQ (reference sequence). The CDR3 sequence is 13 residues long. The junction had 5 bases not matched to a gene; V was cut back by 10 bases and J by 0 bases. Written as DNA, the CDR3 is TGTGCCACCCAAGGACAGGTGAACACTGAAGCTTTCTTT. Translated: CATQGQVNTEAFF.

This clone occurred many times. The chain uses TRBV2 and TRBJ1-1, with TRBD1 matching 11 bases. Germline lookup yields CDR1 SNHLY and CDR2 FYNNEI. Trimming took 5 bases from V and 4 from J; bases not matched to a gene: 3. The CDR3 spans 14 residues. The CDR3 region has the DNA TGTGCCAGCAGTTTGGACAGGGGGCTCACTGAAGCTTTCTTT. Protein sequence: CASSLDRGLTEAFF.

The rearrangement uses TRBV7-9 and TRBJ2-2; TRBD2 matches 10 bases. The germline CDR1 and CDR2 sequences are SEHNR and FQNEAQ (reference sequence). V was clipped by 4 bases and J by 2 bases; unmatched bases: 7. The CDR3 runs 17 residues. The CDR3 bases are TGTGCCAGCAGCTACAAAATAGCGGGGGGAAACACCGGGGAGCTGTTTTTT. Its protein product is CASSYKIAGGNTGELFF.

The chain recombines TRBV4-1 with TRBJ1-2, with D maybe TRBD1 (6 bases). Germline V gene lookup returns CDR1 MGHRA and CDR2 YSYEKL. The CDR3 is made up of 15 amino acids. The ends were cut back, 4 bases at V and 2 bases at J, with 14 bases in the middle. CDR3 nucleotide sequence: TGCGCCAGCAGCCTACGGGACAACAGGAACTATGGCTACACCTTC. Amino acids: CASSLRDNRNYGYTF.